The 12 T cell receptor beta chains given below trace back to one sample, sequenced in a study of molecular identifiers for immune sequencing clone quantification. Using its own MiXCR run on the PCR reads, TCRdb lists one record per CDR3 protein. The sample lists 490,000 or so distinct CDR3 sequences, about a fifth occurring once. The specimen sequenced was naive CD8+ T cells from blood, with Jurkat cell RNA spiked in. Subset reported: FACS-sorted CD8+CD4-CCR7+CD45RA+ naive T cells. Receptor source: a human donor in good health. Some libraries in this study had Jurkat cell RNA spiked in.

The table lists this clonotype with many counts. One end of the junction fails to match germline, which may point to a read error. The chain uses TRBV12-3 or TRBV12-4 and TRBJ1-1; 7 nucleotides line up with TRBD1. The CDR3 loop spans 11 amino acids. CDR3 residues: CASILPGQPIF. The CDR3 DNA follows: TGTGCCAGCATTCTTCCGGGACAGCCGATCTTT.

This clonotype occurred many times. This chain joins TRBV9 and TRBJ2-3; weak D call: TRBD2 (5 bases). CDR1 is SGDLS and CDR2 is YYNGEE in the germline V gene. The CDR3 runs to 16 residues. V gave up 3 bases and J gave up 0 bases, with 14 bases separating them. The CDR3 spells CASSAGIYSSTDTQYF. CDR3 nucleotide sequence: TGTGCCAGCAGCGCGGGGATTTACTCTAGCACAGATACGCAGTATTTT.

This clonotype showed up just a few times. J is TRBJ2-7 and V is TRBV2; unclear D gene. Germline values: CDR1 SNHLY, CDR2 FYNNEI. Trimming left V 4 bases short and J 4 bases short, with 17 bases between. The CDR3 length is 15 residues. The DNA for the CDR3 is TGTGCCAGCAGTGGCCGGGCCGAAATACTTTACGAGCAGTACTTC. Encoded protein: CASSGRAEILYEQYF.

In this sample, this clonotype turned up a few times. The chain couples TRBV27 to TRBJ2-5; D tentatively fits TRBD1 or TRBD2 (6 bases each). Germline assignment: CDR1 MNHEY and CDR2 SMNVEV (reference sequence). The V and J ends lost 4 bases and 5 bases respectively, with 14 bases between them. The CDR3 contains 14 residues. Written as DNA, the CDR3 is TGTGCCAGCAGTTCTCTAGCGAGGGGGGAGACCCAGTACTTC. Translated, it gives CASSSLARGETQYF.

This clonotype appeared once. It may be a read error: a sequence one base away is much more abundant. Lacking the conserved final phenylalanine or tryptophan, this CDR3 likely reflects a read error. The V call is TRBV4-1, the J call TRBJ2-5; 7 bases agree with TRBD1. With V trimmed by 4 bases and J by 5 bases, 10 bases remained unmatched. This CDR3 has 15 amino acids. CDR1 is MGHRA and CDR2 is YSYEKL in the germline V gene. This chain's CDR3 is CASSLGQTFEETQYL. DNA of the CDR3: TGCGCCAGCAGCCTGGGACAGACTTTCGAGGAGACCCAGTACCTC.

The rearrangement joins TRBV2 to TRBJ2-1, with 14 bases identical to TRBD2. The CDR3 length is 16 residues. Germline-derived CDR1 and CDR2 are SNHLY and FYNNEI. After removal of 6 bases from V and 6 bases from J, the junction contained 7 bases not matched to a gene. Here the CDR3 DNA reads TGTGCCAGCAGCCCCCCGGGACTAGCGGGGGTCAATGAGCAGTTCTTC. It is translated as CASSPPGLAGVNEQFF.

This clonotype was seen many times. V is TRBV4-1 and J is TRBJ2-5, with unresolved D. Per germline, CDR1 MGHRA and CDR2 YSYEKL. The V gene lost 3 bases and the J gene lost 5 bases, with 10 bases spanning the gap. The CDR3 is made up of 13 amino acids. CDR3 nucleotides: TGCGCCAGCAGCCAGACCCGAGCGGAGACCCAGTACTTC. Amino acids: CASSQTRAETQYF.

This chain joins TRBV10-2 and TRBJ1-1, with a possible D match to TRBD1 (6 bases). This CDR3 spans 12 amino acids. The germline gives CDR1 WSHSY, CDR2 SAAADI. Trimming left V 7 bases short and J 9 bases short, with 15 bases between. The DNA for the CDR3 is TGCGCCAGCAAAGGACAGCCACCACAAGCTTTCTTT. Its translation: CASKGQPPQAFF.

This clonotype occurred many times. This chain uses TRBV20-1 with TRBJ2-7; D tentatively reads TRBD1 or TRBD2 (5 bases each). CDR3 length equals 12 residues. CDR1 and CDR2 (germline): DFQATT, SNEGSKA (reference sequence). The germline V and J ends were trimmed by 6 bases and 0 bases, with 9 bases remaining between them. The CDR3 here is CSAGVSSYEQYF. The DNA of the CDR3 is TGCAGTGCGGGGGTTTCCTCCTACGAGCAGTACTTC.

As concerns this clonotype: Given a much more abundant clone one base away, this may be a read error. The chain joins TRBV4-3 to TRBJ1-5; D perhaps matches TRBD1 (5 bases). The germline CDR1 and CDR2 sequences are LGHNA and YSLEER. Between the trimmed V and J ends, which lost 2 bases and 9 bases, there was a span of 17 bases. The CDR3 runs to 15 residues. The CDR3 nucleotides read TGCGCCAGCAGCCAAACTCGCTGGGGCGGCCGGCCCCAGCATTTT. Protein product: CASSQTRWGGRPQHF.

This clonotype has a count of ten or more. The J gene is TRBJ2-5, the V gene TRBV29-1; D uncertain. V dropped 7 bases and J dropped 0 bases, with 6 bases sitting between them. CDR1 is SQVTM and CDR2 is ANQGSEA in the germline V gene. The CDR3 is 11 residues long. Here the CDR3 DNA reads TGCAGCGATCGGTACCAAGAGACCCAGTACTTC. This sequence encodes CSDRYQETQYF.

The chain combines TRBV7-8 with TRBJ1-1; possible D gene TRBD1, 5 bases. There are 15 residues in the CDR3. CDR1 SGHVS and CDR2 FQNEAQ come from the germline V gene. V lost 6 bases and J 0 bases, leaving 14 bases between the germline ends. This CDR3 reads CASSRQPLLNTEAFF. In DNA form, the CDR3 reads TGTGCCAGCAGTCGACAGCCTTTACTGAACACTGAAGCTTTCTTT.